This T cell receptor beta chain was profiled in a study of human T cells and chemical hapten exposure. Study-level background: Per-sample TCR yield variability stemmed mainly from small pooled library volume differences.

This clonotype has just a few counts. Its antigen is undetermined. Within the library, unique molecular identifiers were attached to each individual cDNA molecule. One entry per CDR3 protein, called by TCRdb with MiXCR from the RACE reads. Of just over 90,000 distinct CDR3 sequences detected, about 8.8% appear once; the ten largest clones hold about 3.1%. Time point here: healthy volunteer bleed at 2 weeks. The authors' total RNA extraction used unfractionated whole blood. Germline CDR1 reads MDHEN; CDR2 reads SYDVKM. CDR3 length: 13 amino acids. Trimming removed 6 bases at V and 0 bases at J, with 6 bases between. Study findings and constraints: TCRs whose frequency exceeded 1 in 1000 remained the same following DPC sensitization.

The sample consisted of whole blood. The receptor comes from a female donor in good health. Some clones in this sample may be carry-over from other donors' samples. This sequence joins TRBV28 and TRBJ1-3, with D perhaps matching TRBD1 (6 bases). The CDR3 sequence: CASRGASGNTIYF. The CDR3 DNA reads TGTGCCAGCAGGGGGGCCTCTGGAAACACCATATATTTT.